This TCR beta chain was recorded in a study of cytomegalovirus exposure and HLA in healthy donors. General study findings and limits: In terms of immune exposure information, only CMV serostatus was available. Later on, a genetic analysis was performed. It linked a missense variant in DCLRE1C with V- and J-gene trimming of TCR beta. Most CMV-associated TCR beta chains were later found to appear HLA-restricted.

Germline V gene sequence: CDR1 LNHDA, CDR2 SQIVND (reference sequence). The CDR3 extends over 14 amino acids. The V gene lost 10 bases and the J gene lost 12 bases, with 25 bases spanning the gap. Of note for this clone: No antigen is known for it.

The PCR contained 60 Vbeta and 13 Jbeta primers. Produced via immunoSEQ multiplex PCR; TCRdb's table is partial and in-frame only. Among about 200,000 clones listed, approximately 78% were seen once. The V gene is TRBV19, the J gene TRBJ2-4, with a weak D call TRBD1 (6 bases). Material: PBMCs. The sequence was obtained from a woman aged 50 to 60 in good health and CMV-seropositive. The CDR3 DNA is TGTGCCACCCGACCCCCCAGGGGCTTGGACAGTCAGTACTTC. Translated: CATRPPRGLDSQYF.